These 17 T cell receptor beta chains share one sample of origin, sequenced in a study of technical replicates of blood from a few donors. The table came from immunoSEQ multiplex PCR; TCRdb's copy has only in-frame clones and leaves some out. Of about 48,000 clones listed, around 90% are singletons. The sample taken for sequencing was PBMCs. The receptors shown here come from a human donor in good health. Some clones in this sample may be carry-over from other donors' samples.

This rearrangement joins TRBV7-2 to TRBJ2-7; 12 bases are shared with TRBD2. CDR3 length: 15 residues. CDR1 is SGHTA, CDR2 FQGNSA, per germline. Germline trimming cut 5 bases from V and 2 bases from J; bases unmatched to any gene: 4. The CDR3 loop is CASSALAGGPYEQYF. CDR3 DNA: TGTGCCAGCAGCGCACTAGCGGGGGGCCCCTACGAGCAGTACTTC.

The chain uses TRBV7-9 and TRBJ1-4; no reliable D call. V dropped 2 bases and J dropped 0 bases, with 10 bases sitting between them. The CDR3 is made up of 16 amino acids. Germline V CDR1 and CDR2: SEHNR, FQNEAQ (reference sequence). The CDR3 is CASSLQATATNEKLFF. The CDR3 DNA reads TGTGCCAGCAGCTTACAAGCGACCGCAACTAATGAAAAACTGTTTTTT.

CDR3 DNA sequence: TGTGCCAGCAGGCTACAGGGGGGGGGAAGGTGGGAGACCCAGTACTTC. Translation: CASRLQGGGRWETQYF. This chain joins TRBV27 and TRBJ2-5; a weak D match, TRBD1 (8 bases). Germline V gene sequence: CDR1 MNHEY, CDR2 SMNVEV (reference sequence). The length of the CDR3 is 16 residues. Trimming removed 6 bases at V and 5 bases at J, with 22 bases between.

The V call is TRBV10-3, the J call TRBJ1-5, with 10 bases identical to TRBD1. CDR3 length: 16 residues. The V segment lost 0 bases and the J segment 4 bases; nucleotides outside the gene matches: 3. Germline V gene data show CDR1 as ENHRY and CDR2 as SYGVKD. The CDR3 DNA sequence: TGTGCCATCAGTGAGTCGGACAGGGGGTTGAATCAGCCCCAGCATTTT. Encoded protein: CAISESDRGLNQPQHF.

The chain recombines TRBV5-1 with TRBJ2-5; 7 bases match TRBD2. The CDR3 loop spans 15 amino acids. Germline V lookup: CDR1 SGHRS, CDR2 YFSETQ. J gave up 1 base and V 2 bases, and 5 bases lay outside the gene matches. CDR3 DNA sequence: TGCGCCAGCAGCTTTTCGCGCGGGAGCCAAGAGACCCAGTACTTC. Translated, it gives CASSFSRGSQETQYF.

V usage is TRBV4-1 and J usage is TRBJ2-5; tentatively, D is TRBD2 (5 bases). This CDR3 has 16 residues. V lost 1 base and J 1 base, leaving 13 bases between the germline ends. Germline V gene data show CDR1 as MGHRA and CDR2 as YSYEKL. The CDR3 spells CASSQGVARTQETQYF. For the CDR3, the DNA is TGCGCCAGCAGCCAAGGGGTAGCGAGAACCCAAGAGACCCAGTACTTC.

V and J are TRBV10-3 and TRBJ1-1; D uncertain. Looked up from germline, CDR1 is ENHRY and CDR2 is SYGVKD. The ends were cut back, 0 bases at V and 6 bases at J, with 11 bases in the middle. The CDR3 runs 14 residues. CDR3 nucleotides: TGTGCCATCAGTGAGTCGAAAATAACGGCTGAAGCTTTCTTT. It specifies CAISESKITAEAFF.

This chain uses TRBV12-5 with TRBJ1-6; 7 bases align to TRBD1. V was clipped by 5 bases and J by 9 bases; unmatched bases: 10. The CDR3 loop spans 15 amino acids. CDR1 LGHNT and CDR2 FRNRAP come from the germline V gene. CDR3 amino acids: CASGTGASRSSPLHF. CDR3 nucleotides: TGTGCTAGTGGTACAGGGGCCTCTAGGAGTTCACCCCTCCACTTT.

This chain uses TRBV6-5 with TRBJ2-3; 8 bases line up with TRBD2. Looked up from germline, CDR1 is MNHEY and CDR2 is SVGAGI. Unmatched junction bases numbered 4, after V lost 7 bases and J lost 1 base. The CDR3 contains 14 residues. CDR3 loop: CASTRGGRTDTQYF. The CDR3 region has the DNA TGTGCCAGCACCCGGGGGGGCCGCACAGATACGCAGTATTTT.

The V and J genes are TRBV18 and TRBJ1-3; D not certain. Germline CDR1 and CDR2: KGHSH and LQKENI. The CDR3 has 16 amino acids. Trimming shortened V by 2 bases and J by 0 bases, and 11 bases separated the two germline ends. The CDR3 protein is CASSPATVYSGNTIYF. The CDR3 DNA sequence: TGTGCCAGCTCACCAGCCACAGTGTACTCTGGAAACACCATATATTTT.

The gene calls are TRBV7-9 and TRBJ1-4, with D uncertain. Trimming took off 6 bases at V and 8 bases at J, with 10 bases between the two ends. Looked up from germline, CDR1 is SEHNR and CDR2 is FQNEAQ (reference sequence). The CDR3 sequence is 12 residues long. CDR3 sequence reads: CASSPSIEKLFF. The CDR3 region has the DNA TGTGCCAGCAGTCCATCCATCGAAAAACTGTTTTTT. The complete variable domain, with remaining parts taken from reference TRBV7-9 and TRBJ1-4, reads DTGVSQNPRHKITKRGQNVTFRCDPISEHNRLYWYRQTLGQGPEFLTYFQNEAQLEKSRLLSDRFSAERPKGSFSTLEIQRTEQGDSAMYLCASSPSIEKLFFGSGTQLSVL.

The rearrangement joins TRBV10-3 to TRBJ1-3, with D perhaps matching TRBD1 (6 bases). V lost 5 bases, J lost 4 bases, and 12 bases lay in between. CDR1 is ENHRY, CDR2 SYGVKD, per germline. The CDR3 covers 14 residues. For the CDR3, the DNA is TGTGCCATCAGTTACAGGGCTGAAGGAAACACCATATATTTT. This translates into CAISYRAEGNTIYF.

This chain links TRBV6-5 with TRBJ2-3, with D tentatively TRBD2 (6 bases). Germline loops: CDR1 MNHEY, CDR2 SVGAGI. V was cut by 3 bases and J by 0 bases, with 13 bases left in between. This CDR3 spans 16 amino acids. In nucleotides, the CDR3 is TGTGCCAGCAGTTATTGGGACTTTTCTAGCACAGATACGCAGTATTTT. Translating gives CASSYWDFSSTDTQYF.

In DNA, the CDR3 is TGTGCCAGCAGCTTAGCAGGGGTTGAGAACACCGGGGAGCTGTTTTTT. It yields the protein CASSLAGVENTGELFF. This chain links TRBV7-2 with TRBJ2-2, with D possibly TRBD1 on 5 matching bases. This CDR3 is 16 amino acids long. Germline lookup yields CDR1 SGHTA and CDR2 FQGNSA. Trimming left V 0 bases short and J 1 base short, with 9 bases between.

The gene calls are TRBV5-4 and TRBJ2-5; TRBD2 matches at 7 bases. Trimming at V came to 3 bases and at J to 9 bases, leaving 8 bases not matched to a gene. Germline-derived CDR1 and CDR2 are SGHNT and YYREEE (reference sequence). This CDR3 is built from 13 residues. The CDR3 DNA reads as TGTGCCAGCAGCTCCACGGGGGGAGGGGCCCAGTACTTC. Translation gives CASSSTGGGAQYF.

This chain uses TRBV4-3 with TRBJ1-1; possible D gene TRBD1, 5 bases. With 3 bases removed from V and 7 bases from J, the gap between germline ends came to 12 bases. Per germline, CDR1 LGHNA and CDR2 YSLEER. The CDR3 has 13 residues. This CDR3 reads CASSHSLRVEAFF. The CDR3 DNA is TGCGCCAGCAGCCACTCACTCAGGGTTGAAGCTTTCTTT.

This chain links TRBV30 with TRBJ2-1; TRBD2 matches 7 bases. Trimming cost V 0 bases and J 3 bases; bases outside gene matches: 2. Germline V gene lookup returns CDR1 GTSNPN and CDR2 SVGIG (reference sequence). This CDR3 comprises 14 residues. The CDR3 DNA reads TGTGCCTGGAGTGTAACTAGCGTCTACAATGAGCAGTTCTTC. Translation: CAWSVTSVYNEQFF.